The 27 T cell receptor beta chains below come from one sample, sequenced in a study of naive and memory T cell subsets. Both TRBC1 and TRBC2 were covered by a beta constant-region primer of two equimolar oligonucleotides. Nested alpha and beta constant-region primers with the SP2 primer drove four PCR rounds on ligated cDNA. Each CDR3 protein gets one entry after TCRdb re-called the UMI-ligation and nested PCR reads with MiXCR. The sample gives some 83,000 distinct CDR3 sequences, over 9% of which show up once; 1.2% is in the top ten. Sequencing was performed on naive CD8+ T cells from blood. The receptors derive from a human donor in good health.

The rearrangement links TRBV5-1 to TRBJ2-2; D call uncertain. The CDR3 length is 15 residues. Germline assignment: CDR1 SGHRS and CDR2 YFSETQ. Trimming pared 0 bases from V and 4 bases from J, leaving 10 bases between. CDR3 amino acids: CASSLGRAGTGELFF. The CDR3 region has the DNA TGCGCCAGCAGCTTGGGAAGGGCTGGCACCGGGGAGCTGTTTTTT.

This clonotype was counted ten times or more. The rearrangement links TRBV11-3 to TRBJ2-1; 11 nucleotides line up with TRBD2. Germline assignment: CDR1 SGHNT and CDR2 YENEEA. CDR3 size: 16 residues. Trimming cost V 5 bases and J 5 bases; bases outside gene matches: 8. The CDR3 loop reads CASSLTTSGRNNEQFF. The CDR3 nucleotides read TGTGCCAGCAGCCTCACTACTAGCGGGAGAAACAATGAGCAGTTCTTC.

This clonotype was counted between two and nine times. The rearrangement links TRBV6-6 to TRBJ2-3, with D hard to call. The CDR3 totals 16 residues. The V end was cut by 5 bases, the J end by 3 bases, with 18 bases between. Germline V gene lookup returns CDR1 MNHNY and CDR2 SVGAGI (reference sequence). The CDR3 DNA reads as TGTGCCAGCAGTAAACCTTATACGGTTGGGACAGATACGCAGTATTTT. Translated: CASSKPYTVGTDTQYF.

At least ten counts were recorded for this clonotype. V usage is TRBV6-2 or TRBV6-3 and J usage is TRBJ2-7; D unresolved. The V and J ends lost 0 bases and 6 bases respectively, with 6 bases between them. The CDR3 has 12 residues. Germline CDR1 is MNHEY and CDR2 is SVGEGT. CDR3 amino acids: CASSYSRSEQYF. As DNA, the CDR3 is TGTGCCAGCAGTTACTCGAGGAGCGAGCAGTACTTC.

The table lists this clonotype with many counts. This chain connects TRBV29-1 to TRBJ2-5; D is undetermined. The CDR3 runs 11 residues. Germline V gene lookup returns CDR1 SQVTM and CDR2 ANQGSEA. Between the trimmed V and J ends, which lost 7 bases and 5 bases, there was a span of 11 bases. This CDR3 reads CSAWKRETQYF. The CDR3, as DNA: TGCAGCGCTTGGAAGAGGGAGACCCAGTACTTC.

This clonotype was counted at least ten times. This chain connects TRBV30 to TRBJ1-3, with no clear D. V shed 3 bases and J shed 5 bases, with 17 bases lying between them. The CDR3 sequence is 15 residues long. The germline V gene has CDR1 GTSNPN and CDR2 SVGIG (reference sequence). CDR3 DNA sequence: TGTGCCTGGAGCGAACCCTCGAGGGCTAGAAACACCATATATTTT. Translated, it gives CAWSEPSRARNTIYF.

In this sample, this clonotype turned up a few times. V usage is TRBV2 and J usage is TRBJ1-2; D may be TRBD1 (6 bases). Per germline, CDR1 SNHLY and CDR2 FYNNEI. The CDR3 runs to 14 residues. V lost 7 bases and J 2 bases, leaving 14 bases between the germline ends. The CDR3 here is CASKAPRGNYGYTF. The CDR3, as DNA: TGTGCCAGCAAAGCCCCGAGGGGGAACTATGGCTACACCTTC. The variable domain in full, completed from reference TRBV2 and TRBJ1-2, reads EPEVTQTPSHQVTQMGQEVILRCVPISNHLYFYWYRQILGQKVEFLVSFYNNEISEKSEIFDDQFSVERPDGSNFTLKIRSTKLEDSAMYFCASKAPRGNYGYTFGSGTRLTVV.

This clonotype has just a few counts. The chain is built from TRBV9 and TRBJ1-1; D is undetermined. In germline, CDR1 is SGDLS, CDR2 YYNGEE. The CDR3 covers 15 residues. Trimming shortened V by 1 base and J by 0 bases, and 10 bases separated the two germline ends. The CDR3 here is CASSVSQGMNTEAFF. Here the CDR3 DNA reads TGTGCCAGCAGCGTATCACAAGGGATGAACACTGAAGCTTTCTTT.

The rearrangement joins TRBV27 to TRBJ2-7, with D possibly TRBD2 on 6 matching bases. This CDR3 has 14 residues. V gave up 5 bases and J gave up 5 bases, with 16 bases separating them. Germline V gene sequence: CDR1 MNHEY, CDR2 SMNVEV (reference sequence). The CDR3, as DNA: TGTGCCAGCAGTCTTGATCCGGGGGTGGACGAGCAGTACTTC. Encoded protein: CASSLDPGVDEQYF.

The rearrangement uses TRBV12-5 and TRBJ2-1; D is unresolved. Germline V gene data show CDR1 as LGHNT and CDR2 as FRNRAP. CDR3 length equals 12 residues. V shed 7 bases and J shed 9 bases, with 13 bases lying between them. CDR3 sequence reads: CASAQAPIEQFF. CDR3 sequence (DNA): TGTGCTAGTGCCCAAGCCCCCATTGAGCAGTTCTTC.

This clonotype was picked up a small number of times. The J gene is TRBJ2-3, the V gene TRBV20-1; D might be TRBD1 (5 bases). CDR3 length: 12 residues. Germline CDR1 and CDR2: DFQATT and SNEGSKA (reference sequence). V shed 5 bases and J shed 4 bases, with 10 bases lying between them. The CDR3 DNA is TGCAGTGCTTCGAAGGGGTCAGATACGCAGTATTTT. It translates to CSASKGSDTQYF.

CDR3 coding DNA: TGCAGCGTTGAATCGGGAAGACCCTACGAGCAGTACTTC. Its protein product is CSVESGRPYEQYF. This rearrangement joins TRBV29-1 to TRBJ2-7; D is perhaps TRBD2 (5 bases). Trimming removed 2 bases at V and 2 bases at J, with 10 bases between. Germline lookup yields CDR1 SQVTM and CDR2 ANQGSEA. The CDR3 is 13 residues long.

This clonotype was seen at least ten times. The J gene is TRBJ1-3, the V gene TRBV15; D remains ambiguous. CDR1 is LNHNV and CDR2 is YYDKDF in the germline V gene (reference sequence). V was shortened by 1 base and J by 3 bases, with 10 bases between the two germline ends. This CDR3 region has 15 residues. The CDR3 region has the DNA TGTGCCACCAGCAGAGTGGTAGGGTTTGGAAACACCATATATTTT. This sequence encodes CATSRVVGFGNTIYF.

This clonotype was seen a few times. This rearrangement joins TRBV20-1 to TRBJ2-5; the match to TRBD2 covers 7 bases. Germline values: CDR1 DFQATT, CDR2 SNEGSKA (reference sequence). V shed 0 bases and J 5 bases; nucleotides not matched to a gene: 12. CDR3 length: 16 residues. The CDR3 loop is CSARDTSVEGKETQYF. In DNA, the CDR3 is TGCAGTGCTAGAGACACTAGCGTCGAGGGCAAGGAGACCCAGTACTTC.

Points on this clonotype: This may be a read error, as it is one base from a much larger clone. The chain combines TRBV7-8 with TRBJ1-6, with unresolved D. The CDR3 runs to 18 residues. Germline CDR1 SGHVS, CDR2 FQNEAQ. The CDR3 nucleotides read TGTGCCAGCAGCTTAGGCGCAAAGCCGGGCTCCTATAATTCACCCCCCCACTTT. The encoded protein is CASSLGAKPGSYNSPPHF.

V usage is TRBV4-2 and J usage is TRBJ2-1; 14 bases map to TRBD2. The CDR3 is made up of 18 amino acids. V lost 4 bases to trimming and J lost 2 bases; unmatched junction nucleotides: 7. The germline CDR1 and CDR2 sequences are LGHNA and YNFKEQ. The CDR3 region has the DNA TGTGCCAGCAGCCGGGGACTAGCGGGAGTTAACACCTACAATGAGCAGTTCTTC. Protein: CASSRGLAGVNTYNEQFF.

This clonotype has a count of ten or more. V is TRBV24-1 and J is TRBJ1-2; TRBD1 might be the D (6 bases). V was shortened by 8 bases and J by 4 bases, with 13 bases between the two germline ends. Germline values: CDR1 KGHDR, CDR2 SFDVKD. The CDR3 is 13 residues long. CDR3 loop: CATTSQGIYGYTF. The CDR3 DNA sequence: TGTGCCACCACCTCACAGGGAATCTATGGCTACACCTTC.

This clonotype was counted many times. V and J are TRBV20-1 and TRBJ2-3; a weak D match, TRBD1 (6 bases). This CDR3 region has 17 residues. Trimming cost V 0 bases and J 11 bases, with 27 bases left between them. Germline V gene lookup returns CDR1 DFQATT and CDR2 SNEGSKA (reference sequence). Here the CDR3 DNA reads TGCAGTGCTAGAGATGTAATGGGTCCAGGGGCGGAGAAGGGGCAGTATTTT. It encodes CSARDVMGPGAEKGQYF.

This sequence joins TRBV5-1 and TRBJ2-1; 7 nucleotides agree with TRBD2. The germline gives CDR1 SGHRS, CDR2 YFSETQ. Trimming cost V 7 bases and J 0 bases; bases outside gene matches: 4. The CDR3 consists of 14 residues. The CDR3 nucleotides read TGCGCCAGCGCGGGAGCCCTCTCCTACAATGAGCAGTTCTTC. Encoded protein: CASAGALSYNEQFF. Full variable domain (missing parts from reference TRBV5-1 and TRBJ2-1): KAGVTQTPRYLIKTRGQQVTLSCSPISGHRSVSWYQQTPGQGLQFLFEYFSETQRNKGNFPGRFSGRQFSNSRSEMNVSTLELGDSALYLCASAGALSYNEQFFGPGTRLTVL.

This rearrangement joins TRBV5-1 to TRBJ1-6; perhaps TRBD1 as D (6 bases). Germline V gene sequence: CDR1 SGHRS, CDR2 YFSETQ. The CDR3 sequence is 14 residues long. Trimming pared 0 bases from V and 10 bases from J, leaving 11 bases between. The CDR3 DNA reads TGCGCCAGCAGCTTGGAGTCAGGGGAATCACCCCTCCACTTT. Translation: CASSLESGESPLHF.

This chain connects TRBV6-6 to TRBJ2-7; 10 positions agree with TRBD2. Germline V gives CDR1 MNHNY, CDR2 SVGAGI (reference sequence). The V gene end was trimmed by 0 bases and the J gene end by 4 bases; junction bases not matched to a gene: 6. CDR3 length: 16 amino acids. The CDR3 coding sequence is TGTGCCAGCAGTTACTCTACTAGCGGGATAGGGTACGAGCAGTACTTC. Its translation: CASSYSTSGIGYEQYF.

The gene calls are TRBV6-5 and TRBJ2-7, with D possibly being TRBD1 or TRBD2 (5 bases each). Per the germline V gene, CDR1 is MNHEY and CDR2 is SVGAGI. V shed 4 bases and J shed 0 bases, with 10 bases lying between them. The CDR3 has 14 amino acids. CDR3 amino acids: CASSFTGTSYEQYF. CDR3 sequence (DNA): TGTGCCAGCAGTTTCACCGGGACCTCCTACGAGCAGTACTTC.

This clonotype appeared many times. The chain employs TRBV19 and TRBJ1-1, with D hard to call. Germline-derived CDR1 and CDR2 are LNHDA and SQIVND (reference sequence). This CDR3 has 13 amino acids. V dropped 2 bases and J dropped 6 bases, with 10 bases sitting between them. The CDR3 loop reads CASSISHPAEAFF. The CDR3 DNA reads TGTGCCAGTAGTATATCCCATCCAGCTGAAGCTTTCTTT.

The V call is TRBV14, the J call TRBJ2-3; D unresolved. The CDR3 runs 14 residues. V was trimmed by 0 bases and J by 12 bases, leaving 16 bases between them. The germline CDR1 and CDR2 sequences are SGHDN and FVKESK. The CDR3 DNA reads TGTGCCAGCAGCCAAGAGGGTCGGCTCCAGGATCAGTATTTT. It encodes CASSQEGRLQDQYF. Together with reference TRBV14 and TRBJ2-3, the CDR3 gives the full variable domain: EAGVTQFPSHSVIEKGQTVTLRCDPISGHDNLYWYRRVMGKEIKFLLHFVKESKQDESGMPNNRFLAERTGGTYSTLKVQPAELEDSGVYFCASSQEGRLQDQYFGPGTRLTVL.

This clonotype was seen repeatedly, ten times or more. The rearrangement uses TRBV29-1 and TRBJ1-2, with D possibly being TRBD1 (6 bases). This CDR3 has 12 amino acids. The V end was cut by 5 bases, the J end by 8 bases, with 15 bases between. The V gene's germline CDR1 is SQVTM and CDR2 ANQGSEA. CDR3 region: CSVSHRVGGYTF. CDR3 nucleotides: TGCAGCGTTAGTCACAGGGTAGGCGGCTACACCTTC.

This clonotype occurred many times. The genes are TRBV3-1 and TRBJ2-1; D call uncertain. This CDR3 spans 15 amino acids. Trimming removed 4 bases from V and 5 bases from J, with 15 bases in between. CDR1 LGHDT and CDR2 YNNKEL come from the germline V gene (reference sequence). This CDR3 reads CASSLRWLENNEQFF. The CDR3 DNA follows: TGTGCCAGCAGCCTTCGGTGGCTAGAGAACAATGAGCAGTTCTTC.

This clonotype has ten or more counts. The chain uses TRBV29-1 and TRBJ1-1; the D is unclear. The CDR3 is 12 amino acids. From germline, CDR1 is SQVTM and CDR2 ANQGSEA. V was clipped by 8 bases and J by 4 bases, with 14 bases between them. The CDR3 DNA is TGCAGCTCCGATGGGTCTCTCACTGAAGCTTTCTTT. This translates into CSSDGSLTEAFF.